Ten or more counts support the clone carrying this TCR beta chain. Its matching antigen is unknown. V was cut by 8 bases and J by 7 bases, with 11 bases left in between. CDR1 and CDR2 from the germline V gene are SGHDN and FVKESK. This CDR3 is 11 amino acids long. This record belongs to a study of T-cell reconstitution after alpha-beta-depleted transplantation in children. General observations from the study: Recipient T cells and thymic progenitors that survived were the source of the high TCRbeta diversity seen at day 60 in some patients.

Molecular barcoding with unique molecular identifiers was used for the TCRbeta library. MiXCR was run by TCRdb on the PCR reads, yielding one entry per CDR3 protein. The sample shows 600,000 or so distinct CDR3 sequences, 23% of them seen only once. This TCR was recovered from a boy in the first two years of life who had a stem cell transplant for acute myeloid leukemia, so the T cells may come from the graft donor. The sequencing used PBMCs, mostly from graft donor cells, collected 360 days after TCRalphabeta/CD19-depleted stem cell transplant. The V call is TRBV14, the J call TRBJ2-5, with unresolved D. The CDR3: CASALSGTQYF. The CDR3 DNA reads TGTGCCAGCGCCCTGTCGGGGACCCAGTACTTC.